The next 4 T cell receptor beta chains were all read from a single sample in a study of blood T cell repertoires in COVID-19. Libraries were prepared by immunoSEQ multiplex PCR; TCRdb keeps only in-frame clonotypes and omits some of them. Of about 290,000 clones in the sample, around four fifths were seen once. The sequenced sample was peripheral blood. Receptors were obtained from a woman between 50 and 59 years old with active or convalescent COVID-19.

CDR3 in DNA: TGCAGCGTTGAGGGCAACAGTCCTGAAGCTTTCTTT. Translation gives CSVEGNSPEAFF. The rearrangement joins TRBV29-1 to TRBJ1-1; D call uncertain. The CDR3 has 12 amino acids. The ends were cut back, 3 bases at V and 6 bases at J, with 11 bases in the middle. Germline V gives CDR1 SQVTM, CDR2 ANQGSEA.

This rearrangement joins TRBV5-4 to TRBJ1-4; D uncertain. Germline loops: CDR1 SGHNT, CDR2 YYREEE (reference sequence). The V gene lost 0 bases and the J gene lost 3 bases, with 9 bases spanning the gap. This CDR3 spans 15 amino acids. The CDR3 bases are TGTGCCAGCAGCTTGGATTCAGGCCCTAATGAAAAACTGTTTTTT. The encoded protein is CASSLDSGPNEKLFF.

The rearrangement uses TRBV5-1 and TRBJ2-5, with TRBD2 identical over 9 bases. The V segment lost 0 bases and the J segment 5 bases; nucleotides outside the gene matches: 5. The CDR3 length is 15 residues. Germline V gene data show CDR1 as SGHRS and CDR2 as YFSETQ. The CDR3 nucleotides are TGCGCCAGCAGCTTGGCCCGCGCGGGAGGGGAGACCCAGTACTTC. This translates into CASSLARAGGETQYF.

The rearrangement joins TRBV28 to TRBJ2-7; 9 nucleotides line up with TRBD2. CDR1 is MDHEN and CDR2 is SYDVKM in the germline V gene. This CDR3 region has 15 residues. Trimming cost V 1 base and J 2 bases; bases outside gene matches: 3. CDR3 in amino acids: CASSLSGGRAYEQYF. The DNA of the CDR3 is TGTGCCAGCAGTTTATCGGGCGGGAGGGCCTACGAGCAGTACTTC.